The sequence of this T cell receptor beta chain was determined in a study of blood T cell repertoires in COVID-19. The overall study: Nucleic acid was either cDNA or gDNA, and it came from T cells, B-cell-depleted T cells, or PBMCs.

This table comes from immunoSEQ multiplex PCR, and its TCRdb copy is limited to in-frame clones, with some not included. Counted here are about 210,000 clones, roughly 85% occurring once; the ten biggest clones make up approximately 2.4%. Per germline, CDR1 MGHRA and CDR2 YSYEKL. Unmatched junction bases numbered 6, after V lost 4 bases and J lost 2 bases. The CDR3 runs to 15 residues. Patients of the Seattle cohort, enrolled during active infection, were followed longitudinally. Sequenced sample: peripheral blood. The chain has TRBV4-1 and TRBJ2-3; 7 bases align to TRBD2. The clonotype originates from a woman aged 70 to 79 with COVID-19, enrolled during active disease. For the CDR3, the DNA is TGCGCCAGCAGCCTTATCGGGGGGACCACAGATACGCAGTATTTT. Translated, it gives CASSLIGGTTDTQYF.